This TCR beta chain comes out of a study of blood T cells in healthy people across ages. A second PCR, run for roughly 6 to 11 cycles, used a sample-barcoded 5' primer plus a J-beta primer mix. TCRdb recomputed calls from the 5' RACE reads with MiXCR, one row per CDR3 protein. The table has more than 600,000 distinct CDR3 sequences, roughly 25% seen once. CDR1 is MNHEY, CDR2 SVGEGT, per germline. V shed 3 bases, J shed 6 bases, and the junction held 6 bases outside the gene matches. This CDR3 is 15 amino acids long. These data were also reused for a study on T cells of mothers and their children. Turning to that study: Study donors consisted of a few healthy Caucasian mothers and their six children.

Sample: blood. V and J are TRBV6-2 or TRBV6-3 and TRBJ2-1, with 9 nucleotides matching TRBD2. The TCR was taken from a boy younger than 18 in good health. CDR3 DNA sequence: TGTGCCAGCAGTTATGGCGGGGGGGCCGGCAATGAGCAGTTCTTC. It encodes CASSYGGGAGNEQFF.